This TCR beta chain comes out of a study of cytomegalovirus exposure and HLA in healthy donors. The germline V and J ends were trimmed by 6 bases and 4 bases, with 16 bases remaining between them. CDR3 length: 15 amino acids. Looked up from germline, CDR1 is MNHEY and CDR2 is SMNVEV (reference sequence). Overall study results and limits: Clonal expansion, a later analysis showed, was greater in HLA-associated TCR beta chains than in equally common others.

The PCR used 60 Vbeta and 13 Jbeta primers. TCRdb's copy holds only in-frame clones and misses some; the assay was immunoSEQ multiplex PCR. This table lists roughly 60,000 clones. About this clone: Its antigen is undetermined.

The receptor was isolated from a male donor in good health and CMV-seronegative. V gene TRBV27 combines with J gene TRBJ1-3; D possibly corresponds to TRBD1 (6 bases). Material for sequencing was PBMCs. CDR3 in DNA: TGTGCCAGCAGCCGAGGGGGTAGTCAGGGAAACACCATATATTTT. Amino acids: CASSRGGSQGNTIYF.